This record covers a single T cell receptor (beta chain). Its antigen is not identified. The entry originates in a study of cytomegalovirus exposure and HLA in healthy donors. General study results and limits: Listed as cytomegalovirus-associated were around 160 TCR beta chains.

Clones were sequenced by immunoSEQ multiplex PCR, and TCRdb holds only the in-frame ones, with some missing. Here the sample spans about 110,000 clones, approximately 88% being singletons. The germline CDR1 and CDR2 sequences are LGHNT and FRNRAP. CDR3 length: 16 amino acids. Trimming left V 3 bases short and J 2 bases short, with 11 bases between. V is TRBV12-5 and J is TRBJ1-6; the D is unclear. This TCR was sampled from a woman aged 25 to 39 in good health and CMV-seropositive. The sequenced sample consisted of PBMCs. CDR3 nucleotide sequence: TGTGCTAGTGGTTTAAGGGTCGGGACCTATAATTCACCCCTCCACTTT. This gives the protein CASGLRVGTYNSPLHF.